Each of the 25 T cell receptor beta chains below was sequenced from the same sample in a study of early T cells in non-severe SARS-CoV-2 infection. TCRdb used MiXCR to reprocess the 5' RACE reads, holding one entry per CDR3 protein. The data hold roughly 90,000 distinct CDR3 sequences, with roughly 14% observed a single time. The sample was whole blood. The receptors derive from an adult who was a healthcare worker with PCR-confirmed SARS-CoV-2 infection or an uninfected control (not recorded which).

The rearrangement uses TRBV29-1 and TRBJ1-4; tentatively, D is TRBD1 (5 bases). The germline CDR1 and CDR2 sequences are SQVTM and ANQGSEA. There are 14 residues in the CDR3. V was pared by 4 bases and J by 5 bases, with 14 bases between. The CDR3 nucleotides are TGCAGCGTTGGAGGAGGGAGGGACAATGAAAAACTGTTTTTT. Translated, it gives CSVGGGRDNEKLFF.

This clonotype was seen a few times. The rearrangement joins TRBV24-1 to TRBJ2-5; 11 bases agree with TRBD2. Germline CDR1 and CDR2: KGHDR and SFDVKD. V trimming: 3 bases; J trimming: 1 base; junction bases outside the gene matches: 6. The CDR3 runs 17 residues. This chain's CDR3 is CATSDPGTSGFQETQYF. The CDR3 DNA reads TGTGCCACCAGTGATCCCGGGACTAGCGGATTCCAAGAGACCCAGTACTTC.

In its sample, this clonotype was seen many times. The CDR3 coding sequence is TGCAGTGCTAGCTCCGGAGGAACCACTGAAGCTTTCTTT. It translates to CSASSGGTTEAFF. This chain connects TRBV20-1 to TRBJ1-1, with D unresolved. The V gene lost 3 bases and the J gene lost 4 bases, with 12 bases spanning the gap. The germline V gene has CDR1 DFQATT and CDR2 SNEGSKA (reference sequence). There are 13 residues in the CDR3.

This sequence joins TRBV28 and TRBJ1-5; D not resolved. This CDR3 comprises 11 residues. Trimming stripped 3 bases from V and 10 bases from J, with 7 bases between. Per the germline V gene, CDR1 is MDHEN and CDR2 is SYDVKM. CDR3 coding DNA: TGTGCCAGCAGTTTCCCGGGCCCCCAGCATTTT. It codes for CASSFPGPQHF. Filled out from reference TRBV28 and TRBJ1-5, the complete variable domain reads DVKVTQSSRYLVKRTGEKVFLECVQDMDHENMFWYRQDPGLGLRLIYFSYDVKMKEKGDIPEGYSVSREKKERFSLILESASTNQTSMYLCASSFPGPQHFGDGTRLSIL.

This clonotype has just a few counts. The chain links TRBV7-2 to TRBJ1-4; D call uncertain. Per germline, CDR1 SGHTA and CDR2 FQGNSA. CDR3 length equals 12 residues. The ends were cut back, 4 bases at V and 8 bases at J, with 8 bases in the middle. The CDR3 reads CASSSFREKLFF. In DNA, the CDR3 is TGTGCCAGCAGCTCCTTTCGAGAAAAACTGTTTTTT.

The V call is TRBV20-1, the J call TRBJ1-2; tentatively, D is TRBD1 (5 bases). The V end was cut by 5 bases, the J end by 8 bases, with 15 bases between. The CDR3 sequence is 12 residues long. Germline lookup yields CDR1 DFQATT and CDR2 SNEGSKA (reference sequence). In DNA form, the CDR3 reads TGCAGTGCTTTTCCCGGGACGGCAGGCTACACCTTC. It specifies CSAFPGTAGYTF.

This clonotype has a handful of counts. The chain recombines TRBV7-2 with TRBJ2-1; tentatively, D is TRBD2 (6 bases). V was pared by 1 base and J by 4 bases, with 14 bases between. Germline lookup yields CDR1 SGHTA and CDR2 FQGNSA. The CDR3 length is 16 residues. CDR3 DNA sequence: TGTGCCAGCAGCTTAGGAGGTAGCGGAGTTTACAATGAGCAGTTCTTC. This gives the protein CASSLGGSGVYNEQFF.

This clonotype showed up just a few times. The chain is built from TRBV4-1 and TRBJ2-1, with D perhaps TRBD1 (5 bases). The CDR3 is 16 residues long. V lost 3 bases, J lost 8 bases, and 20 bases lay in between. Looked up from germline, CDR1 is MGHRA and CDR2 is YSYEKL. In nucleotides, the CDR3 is TGCGCCAGCAGCCAGAAAGGAGTAGGTGGACAATATGAGCAGTTCTTC. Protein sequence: CASSQKGVGGQYEQFF.

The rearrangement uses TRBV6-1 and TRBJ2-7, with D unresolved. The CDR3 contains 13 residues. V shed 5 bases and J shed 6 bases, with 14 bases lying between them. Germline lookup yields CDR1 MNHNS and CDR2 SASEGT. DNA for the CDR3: TGTGCCAGCAGTTGGGCTTCTTCCGCCGAGCAGTACGTC. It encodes CASSWASSAEQYV.

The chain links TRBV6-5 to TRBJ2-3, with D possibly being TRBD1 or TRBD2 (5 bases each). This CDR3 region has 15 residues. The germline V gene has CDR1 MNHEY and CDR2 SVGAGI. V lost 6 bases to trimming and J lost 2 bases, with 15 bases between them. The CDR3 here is CASRASGGSTDTQYF. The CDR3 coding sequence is TGTGCCAGCAGGGCGAGTGGGGGATCCACAGATACGCAGTATTTT.

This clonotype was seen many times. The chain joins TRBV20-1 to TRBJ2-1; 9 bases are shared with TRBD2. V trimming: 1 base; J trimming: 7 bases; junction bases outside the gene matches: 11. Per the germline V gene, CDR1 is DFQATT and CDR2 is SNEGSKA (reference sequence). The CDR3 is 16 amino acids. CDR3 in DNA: TGCAGTGCTAGAGTAGTCCTAGCGGGGACCATTAATGAGCAGTTCTTC. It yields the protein CSARVVLAGTINEQFF.

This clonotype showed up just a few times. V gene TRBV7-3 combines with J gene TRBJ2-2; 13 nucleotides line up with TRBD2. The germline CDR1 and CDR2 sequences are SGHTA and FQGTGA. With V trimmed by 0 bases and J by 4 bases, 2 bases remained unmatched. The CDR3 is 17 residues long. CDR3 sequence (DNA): TGTGCCAGCAGCTTAACCGGGACTAGCGGGGTCACCGGGGAGCTGTTTTTT. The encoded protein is CASSLTGTSGVTGELFF.

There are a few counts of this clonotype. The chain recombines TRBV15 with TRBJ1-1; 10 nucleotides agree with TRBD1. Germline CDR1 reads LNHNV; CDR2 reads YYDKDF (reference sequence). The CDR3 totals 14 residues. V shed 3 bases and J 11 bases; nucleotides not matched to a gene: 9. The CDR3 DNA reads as TGTGCCACCAGCAGCCGGACAGGGGGACAGGGTGCTTTCTTT. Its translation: CATSSRTGGQGAFF.

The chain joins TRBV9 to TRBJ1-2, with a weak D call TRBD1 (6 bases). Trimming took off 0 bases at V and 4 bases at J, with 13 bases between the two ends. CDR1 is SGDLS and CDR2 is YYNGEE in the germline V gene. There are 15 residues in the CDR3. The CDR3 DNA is TGTGCCAGCAGCGTAGGTGCAGGGGCCGGCTATGGCTACACCTTC. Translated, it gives CASSVGAGAGYGYTF.

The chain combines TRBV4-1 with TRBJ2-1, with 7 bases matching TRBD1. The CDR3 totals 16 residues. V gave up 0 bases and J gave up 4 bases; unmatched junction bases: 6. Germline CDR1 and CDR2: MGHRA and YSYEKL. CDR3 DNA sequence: TGCGCCAGCAGCCAAGAAACCGTGACAGGGTACAATGAGCAGTTCTTC. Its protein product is CASSQETVTGYNEQFF.

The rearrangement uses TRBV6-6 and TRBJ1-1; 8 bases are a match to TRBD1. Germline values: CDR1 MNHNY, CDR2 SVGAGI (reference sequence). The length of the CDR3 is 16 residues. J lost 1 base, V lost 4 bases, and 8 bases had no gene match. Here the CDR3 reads CASSSDREKGNTEAFF. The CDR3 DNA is TGTGCCAGCAGTTCGGACAGGGAGAAGGGGAACACTGAAGCTTTCTTT.

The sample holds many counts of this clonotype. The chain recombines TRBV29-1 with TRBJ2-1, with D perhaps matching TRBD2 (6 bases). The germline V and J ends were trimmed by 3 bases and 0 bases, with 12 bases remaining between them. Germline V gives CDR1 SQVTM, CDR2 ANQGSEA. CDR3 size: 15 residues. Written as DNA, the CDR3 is TGCAGCGTTGATGACGCGGGGAGCTCCTACAATGAGCAGTTCTTC. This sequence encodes CSVDDAGSSYNEQFF.

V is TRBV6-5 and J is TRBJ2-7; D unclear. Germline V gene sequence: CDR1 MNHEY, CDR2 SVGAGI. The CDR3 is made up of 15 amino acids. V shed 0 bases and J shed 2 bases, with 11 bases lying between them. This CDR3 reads CASSYSSSSPYEQYV. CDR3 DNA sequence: TGTGCCAGCAGTTACTCTAGCTCATCTCCCTACGAGCAGTACGTC.

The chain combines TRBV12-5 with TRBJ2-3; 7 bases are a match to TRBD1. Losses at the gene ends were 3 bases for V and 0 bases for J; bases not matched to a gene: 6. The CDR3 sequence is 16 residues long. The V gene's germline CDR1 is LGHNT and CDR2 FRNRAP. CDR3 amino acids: CASGLIQGVSTDTQYF. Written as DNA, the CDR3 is TGTGCTAGTGGTTTAATCCAGGGGGTTAGCACAGATACGCAGTATTTT. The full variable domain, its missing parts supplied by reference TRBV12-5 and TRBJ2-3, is DARVTQTPRHKVTEMGQEVTMRCQPILGHNTVFWYRQTMMQGLELLAYFRNRAPLDDSGMPKDRFSAEMPDATLATLKIQPSEPRDSAVYFCASGLIQGVSTDTQYFGPGTRLTVL.

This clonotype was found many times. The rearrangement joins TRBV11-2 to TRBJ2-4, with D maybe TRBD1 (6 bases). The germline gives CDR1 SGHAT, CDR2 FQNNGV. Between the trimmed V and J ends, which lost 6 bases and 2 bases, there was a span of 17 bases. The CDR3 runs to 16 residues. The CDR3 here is CASSNNRVTSKNIQYF. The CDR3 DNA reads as TGTGCCAGCAGTAACAACAGGGTTACATCCAAAAACATTCAGTACTTC.

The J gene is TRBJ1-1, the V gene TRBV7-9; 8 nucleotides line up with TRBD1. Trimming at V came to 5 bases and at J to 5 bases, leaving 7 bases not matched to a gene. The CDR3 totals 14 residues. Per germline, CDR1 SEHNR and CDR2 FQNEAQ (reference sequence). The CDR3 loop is CASSPGQGWTEAFF. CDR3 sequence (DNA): TGTGCCAGCAGCCCCGGACAGGGATGGACTGAAGCTTTCTTT.

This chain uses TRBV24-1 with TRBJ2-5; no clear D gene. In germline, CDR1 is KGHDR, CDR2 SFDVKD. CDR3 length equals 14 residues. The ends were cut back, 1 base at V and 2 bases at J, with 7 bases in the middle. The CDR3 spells CATSDFEAQETQYF. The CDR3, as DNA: TGTGCCACCAGTGATTTTGAGGCTCAAGAGACCCAGTACTTC.

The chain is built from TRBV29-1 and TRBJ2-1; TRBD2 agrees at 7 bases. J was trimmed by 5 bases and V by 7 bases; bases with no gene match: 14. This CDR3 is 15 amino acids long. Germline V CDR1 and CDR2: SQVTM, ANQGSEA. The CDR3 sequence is CSAQGGRGGHNEQFF. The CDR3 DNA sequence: TGCAGCGCCCAGGGTGGTCGCGGGGGACACAATGAGCAGTTCTTC.

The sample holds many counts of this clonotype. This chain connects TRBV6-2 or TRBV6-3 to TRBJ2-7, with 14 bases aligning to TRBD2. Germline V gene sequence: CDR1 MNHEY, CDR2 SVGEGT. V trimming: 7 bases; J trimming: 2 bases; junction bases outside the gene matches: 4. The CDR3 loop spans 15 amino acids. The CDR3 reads CASTLGLAGAYEQYV. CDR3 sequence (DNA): TGTGCCAGCACACTGGGACTAGCGGGGGCCTACGAGCAGTACGTC.

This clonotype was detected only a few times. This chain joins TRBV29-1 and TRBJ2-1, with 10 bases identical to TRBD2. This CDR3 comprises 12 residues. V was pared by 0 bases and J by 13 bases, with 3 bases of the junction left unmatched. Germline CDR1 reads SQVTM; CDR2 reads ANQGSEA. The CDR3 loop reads CSVEELAGNQFF. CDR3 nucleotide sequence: TGCAGCGTTGAAGAACTAGCGGGGAACCAGTTCTTC.